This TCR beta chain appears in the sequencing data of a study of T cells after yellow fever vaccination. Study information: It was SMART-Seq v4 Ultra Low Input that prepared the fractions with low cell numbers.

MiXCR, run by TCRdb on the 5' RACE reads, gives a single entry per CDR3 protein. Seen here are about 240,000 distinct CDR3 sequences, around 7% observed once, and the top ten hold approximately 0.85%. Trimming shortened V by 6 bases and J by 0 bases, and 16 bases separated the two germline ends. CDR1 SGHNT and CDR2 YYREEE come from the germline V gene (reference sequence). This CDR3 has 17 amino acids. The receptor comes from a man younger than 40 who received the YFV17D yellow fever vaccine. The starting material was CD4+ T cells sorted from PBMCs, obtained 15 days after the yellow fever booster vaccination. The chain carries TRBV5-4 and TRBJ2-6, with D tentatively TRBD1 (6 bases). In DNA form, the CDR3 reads TGTGCCAGCACCCAGAGTCAGGGACACTCTGGGGCCAACGTCCTGACTTTC. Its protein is CASTQSQGHSGANVLTF.